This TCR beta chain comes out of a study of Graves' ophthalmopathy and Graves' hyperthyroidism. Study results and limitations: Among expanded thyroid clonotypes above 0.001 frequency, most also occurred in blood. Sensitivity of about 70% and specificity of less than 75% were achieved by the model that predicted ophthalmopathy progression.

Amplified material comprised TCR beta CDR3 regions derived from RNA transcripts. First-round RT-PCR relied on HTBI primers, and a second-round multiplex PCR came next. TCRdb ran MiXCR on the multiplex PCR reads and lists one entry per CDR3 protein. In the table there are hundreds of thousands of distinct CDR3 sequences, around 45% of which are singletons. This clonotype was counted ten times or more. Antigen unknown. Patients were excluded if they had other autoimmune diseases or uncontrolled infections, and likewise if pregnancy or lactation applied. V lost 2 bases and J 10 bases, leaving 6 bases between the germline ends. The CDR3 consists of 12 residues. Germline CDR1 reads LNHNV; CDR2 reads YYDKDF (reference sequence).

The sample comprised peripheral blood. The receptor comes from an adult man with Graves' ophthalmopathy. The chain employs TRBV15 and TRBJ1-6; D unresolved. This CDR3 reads CATSRFRSPLHF. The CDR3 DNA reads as TGTGCCACCAGCAGATTTCGATCACCCCTCCACTTT.